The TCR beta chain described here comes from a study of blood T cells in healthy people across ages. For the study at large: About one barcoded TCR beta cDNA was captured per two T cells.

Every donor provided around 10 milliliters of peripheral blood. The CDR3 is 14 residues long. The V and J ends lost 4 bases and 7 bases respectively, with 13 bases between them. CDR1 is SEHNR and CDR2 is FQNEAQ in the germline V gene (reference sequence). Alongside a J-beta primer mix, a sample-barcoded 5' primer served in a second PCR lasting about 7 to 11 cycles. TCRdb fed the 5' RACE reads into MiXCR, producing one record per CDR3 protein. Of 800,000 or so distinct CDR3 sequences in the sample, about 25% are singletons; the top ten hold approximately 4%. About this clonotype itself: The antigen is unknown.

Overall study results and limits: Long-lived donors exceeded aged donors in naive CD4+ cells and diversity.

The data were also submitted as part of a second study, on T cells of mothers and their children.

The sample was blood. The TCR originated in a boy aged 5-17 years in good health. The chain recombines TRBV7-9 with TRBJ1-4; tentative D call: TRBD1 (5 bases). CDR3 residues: CASSSRDAAEKLFF. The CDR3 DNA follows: TGTGCCAGCAGCTCACGGGACGCCGCTGAAAAACTGTTTTTT.